The source of this TCR beta chain is a study of monozygotic twins with inflammatory bowel disease. About this clonotype itself: The target antigen is unknown.

Germline V lookup: CDR1 MNHEY, CDR2 SMNVEV (reference sequence). This CDR3 spans 13 amino acids. Making cDNA involved eight separate reactions per sample. TCRdb reanalyzed the 5' RACE reads, giving one entry per CDR3 protein sequence and no DNA. This sample's clone table lists some 450,000 distinct CDR3 sequences. General study results and limits: TCRbeta inverse Simpson diversity was decreased in IBD patients versus healthy co-twins.

Investigators pulled total RNA out of whole blood and did not sort T cells. The rearrangement uses TRBV27 and TRBJ2-1; TCRdb returns TRBD1, unconfirmable since there is no DNA. Sample: blood. This TCR was recovered from a human donor with ulcerative colitis or Crohn's disease, or a healthy co-twin of an affected twin (not recorded which). The CDR3 is CASSSGAGFEQFF.